The sequence of this TCR beta chain was determined in a study of beta chain features in type 1 diabetes. Overall study findings and caveats: In all four CD4+ subsets, TCRB CDR3 length was significantly, moderately reduced in type 1 diabetes. Cells with high TCR expression could be over-represented when cDNA is sequenced.

Notes on this clone: Its antigen is undetermined.

Expressed TCRB transcripts got sequenced, as all isolated RNA was reverse transcribed. Profiled with immunoSEQ multiplex PCR; TCRdb holds only in-frame clones, not every one. The data contain fewer than 400,000 clones, roughly 9% of them singletons. Germline V gene data show CDR1 as SGHDT and CDR2 as YYEEEE. There are 16 residues in the CDR3. V lost 1 base to trimming and J lost 0 bases, with 11 bases between them. Each of the CD4+ naive, central memory, regulatory and stem cell-like memory populations was sorted via CD45RO/CCR7/CD25/CD127/CD95/CD27. This clonotype originated in a man aged 30 to 45 with type 1 diabetes. Sequences were obtained from central memory CD4+ T cells from blood. This chain connects TRBV5-6 to TRBJ2-1, with D unresolved. CDR3 coding DNA: TGTGCCAGCAGCTTGTTGGGTCAAAGCTCCTACAATGAGCAGTTCTTC. Translation: CASSLLGQSSYNEQFF.